One and the same sample provided the 24 T cell receptor beta chains below, sequenced in a study of T cell repertoires in cytomegalovirus infection. From the reads, TCRdb called clonotypes with MiXCR, one entry per CDR3 protein. The data hold some 400,000 distinct CDR3 sequences, with approximately 31% observed a single time. The sequencing sample was made of PBMCs. The receptors shown here come from a human donor in good health (CMV status not recorded). Some clones in this sample may be carry-over from other donors' samples.

The genes are TRBV19 and TRBJ2-7; 7 bases are shared with TRBD1. V shed 5 bases, J shed 6 bases, and the junction held 19 bases outside the gene matches. Germline V gives CDR1 LNHDA, CDR2 SQIVND (reference sequence). CDR3 size: 17 residues. CDR3: CASSGMDRGRGGGEQYF. In DNA form, the CDR3 reads TGTGCCAGTAGTGGGATGGATAGGGGGCGCGGAGGTGGCGAGCAGTACTTC.

This chain links TRBV7-2 with TRBJ1-6; TRBD1 might be the D (5 bases). The germline V gene has CDR1 SGHTA and CDR2 FQGNSA. This CDR3 has 15 amino acids. V was clipped by 1 base and J by 17 bases, with 21 bases between them. CDR3 region: CASSLVVIRDSPIHF. In nucleotides, the CDR3 is TGTGCCAGCAGCTTAGTCGTGATAAGGGACTCACCTATCCACTTT.

This clonotype was observed a few times. The rearrangement joins TRBV6-2 or TRBV6-3 to TRBJ2-7; TRBD2 matches 7 bases. Germline loops: CDR1 MNHEY, CDR2 SVGEGT. With 6 bases clipped from V and 2 bases from J, the junction kept 7 bases outside the gene matches. This CDR3 spans 14 amino acids. CDR3 sequence (DNA): TGTGCCAGCAGAGCCCGGGACTATCCCTACGAGCAGTACTTC. Translated, it gives CASRARDYPYEQYF.

This clonotype was seen ten or more times. The CDR3 region has the DNA TGTGCCAGCAGTACCCGGGACAGGTCCGACCCACTAAGCGAGACCCAGTACTTC. Protein sequence: CASSTRDRSDPLSETQYF. The chain carries TRBV28 and TRBJ2-5; TRBD1 matches 8 bases. This CDR3 is built from 18 residues. Germline V CDR1 and CDR2: MDHEN, SYDVKM. Trimming cost V 5 bases and J 5 bases; bases outside gene matches: 19.

This clonotype was observed many times. The CDR3 loop reads CASSLVSGYSDTQYF. CDR3 bases: TGTGCCAGCAGCTTAGTTAGCGGATACTCAGATACGCAGTATTTT. The rearrangement joins TRBV7-9 to TRBJ2-3; D may be TRBD2 (6 bases). Germline V gene data show CDR1 as SEHNR and CDR2 as FQNEAQ (reference sequence). This CDR3 has 15 amino acids. Between the trimmed V and J ends, which lost 1 base and 4 bases, there was a span of 12 bases.

Note on this clonotype: A much larger clone lies a single base off, so this may be a read error. The CDR3 DNA sequence: TGTGCCAGCAGCGTCCGGGGGGGCACAGATACGAAGTATTTT. Its translation is CASSVRGGTDTKYF. The chain carries TRBV7-2 and TRBJ2-3; 8 bases map to TRBD2. Per the germline V gene, CDR1 is SGHTA and CDR2 is FQGNSA. The CDR3 consists of 14 residues.

This clonotype was found once. The J gene is TRBJ1-1, the V gene TRBV18; 7 bases agree with TRBD1. The germline CDR1 and CDR2 sequences are KGHSH and LQKENI. This CDR3 has 15 residues. V lost 3 bases and J lost 1; bases outside the gene matches: 5. The CDR3 nucleotides are TGTGCCAGCTCACCCGAACGACAGGGGAACACTGAAGCTTTCTTT. Protein product: CASSPERQGNTEAFF.

Remarks on this clonotype: Because the CDR3 is missing its conserved closing phenylalanine or tryptophan, this is likely a read error. The chain joins TRBV5-4 to TRBJ2-7, with D hard to call. The CDR3 sequence is 14 residues long. Germline V gene sequence: CDR1 SGHNT, CDR2 YYREEE (reference sequence). Trimming took off 2 bases at V and 1 base at J, with 10 bases between the two ends. Written as DNA, the CDR3 is TGTGCCAGCAGCTTAGGATCGGAATCCTACGAGCAGTACTTA. It is translated as CASSLGSESYEQYL.

The sample holds a few counts of this clonotype. V and J are TRBV11-2 and TRBJ2-7; 9 positions agree with TRBD2. The CDR3 has 15 amino acids. CDR1 is SGHAT, CDR2 FQNNGV, per germline. V shed 1 base and J 4 bases; nucleotides not matched to a gene: 5. DNA of the CDR3: TGTGCCAGCAGCTTAGGACTAGCGGAGAGTTACGAGCAGTACTTC. It translates to CASSLGLAESYEQYF.

The chain links TRBV12-3 or TRBV12-4 to TRBJ2-7, with D perhaps matching TRBD2 (6 bases). The V gene lost 8 bases and the J gene lost 0 bases, with 8 bases spanning the gap. The CDR3 length is 12 residues. CDR3 sequence: CASCGVSYEQYF. The DNA for the CDR3 is TGTGCCAGCTGCGGGGTCTCCTACGAGCAGTACTTC.

The J gene is TRBJ1-1, the V gene TRBV7-9; D ambiguous. Trimming removed 5 bases from V and 4 bases from J, with 20 bases in between. CDR3 length: 16 residues. Germline V lookup: CDR1 SEHNR, CDR2 FQNEAQ (reference sequence). The CDR3 DNA sequence: TGTGCCAGCAGCGAAAATACGATGCTCATGACCACTGAAGCTTTCTTT. Its translation: CASSENTMLMTTEAFF.

A word on this clonotype: Germline is not matched at one junction end, which may reflect a read error. V usage is TRBV7-7 and J usage is TRBJ2-3; TRBD2 agrees at 7 bases. The CDR3 runs to 13 residues. The germline gives CDR1 SSHAT, CDR2 FNYEAQ (reference sequence). The CDR3 DNA follows: TGTGCTAGCAGCCGGGGGGAGACAGATACGCAGTATTTT. It codes for CASSRGETDTQYF.

This clonotype was detected many times. The chain carries TRBV7-2 and TRBJ2-7; 8 bases map to TRBD2. CDR1 and CDR2 (germline): SGHTA, FQGNSA. The trim removed 1 base at V and 1 base at J, leaving 3 bases unmatched. The CDR3 is 15 residues long. CDR3 nucleotides: TGTGCCAGCAGCTTAGAGGCTAGCGGGTCCTACGAGCAGTACTTC. Translating it yields CASSLEASGSYEQYF.

V gene TRBV2 combines with J gene TRBJ2-5; 8 bases agree with TRBD2. Trimming removed 5 bases from V and 3 bases from J; junction bases left unmatched: 11. Germline values: CDR1 SNHLY, CDR2 FYNNEI. The CDR3 has 16 amino acids. CDR3 sequence reads: CASSYRLAWGKETQYF. CDR3 nucleotides: TGTGCCAGCAGTTACCGACTAGCGTGGGGCAAAGAGACCCAGTACTTC.

This clonotype was counted between two and nine times. The rearrangement links TRBV6-1 to TRBJ1-2; TRBD1 might be the D (6 bases). The CDR3 is made up of 13 amino acids. Germline V CDR1 and CDR2: MNHNS, SASEGT. The V gene lost 7 bases and the J gene lost 9 bases, with 18 bases spanning the gap. CDR3 nucleotide sequence: TGTGCCAGCACCCACAGGGAGGGGGAGTGCTACACCTTC. Amino acids: CASTHREGECYTF.

This clonotype has more than one count but fewer than ten. The chain recombines TRBV11-2 with TRBJ2-7; D perhaps matches TRBD1 (6 bases). Trimming took 5 bases from V and 3 from J, leaving 14 bases between them. The germline V gene encodes CDR1 SGHAT and CDR2 FQNNGV. The CDR3 covers 14 residues. The CDR3 DNA reads as TGTGCCAGCAGCCTTCCCGACAGGTACTACGAGCAGTACTTC. It translates to CASSLPDRYYEQYF.

There are many counts of this clonotype. CDR3 DNA sequence: TGTGCCAGCAGCTTAAGGTATAGGGGAGGGAACACTGAAGCTTTCTTT. Its translation: CASSLRYRGGNTEAFF. This chain connects TRBV7-6 to TRBJ1-1; possible D gene TRBD1, 5 bases. Germline V gene sequence: CDR1 SGHVS, CDR2 FNYEAQ. Trimming left V 2 bases short and J 1 base short, with 14 bases between. The CDR3 is 16 amino acids. Based on the CDR3 plus reference TRBV7-6 and TRBJ1-1, the full variable domain is GAGVSQSPRYKVTKRGQDVALRCDPISGHVSLYWYRQALGQGPEFLTYFNYEAQQDKSGLPNDRFSAERPEGSISTLTIQRTEQRDSAMYRCASSLRYRGGNTEAFFGQGTRLTVV.

The chain has TRBV7-9 and TRBJ1-1; a weak D match, TRBD1 (6 bases). Trimming left V 6 bases short and J 2 bases short, with 19 bases between. The CDR3 consists of 16 residues. Germline CDR1 is SEHNR and CDR2 is FQNEAQ (reference sequence). The CDR3 DNA follows: TGTGCCAGCAGTCACGCAGGGGCTTGGGATAACACTGAAGCTTTCTTT. Amino acids: CASSHAGAWDNTEAFF.

Details on this clonotype: This may come from a read error, since a much larger clone is one base off. No conserved phenylalanine or tryptophan ends this CDR3, so it is likely a read error. This chain connects TRBV7-2 to TRBJ2-3; unclear D gene. The germline V gene encodes CDR1 SGHTA and CDR2 FQGNSA. The CDR3 runs to 12 residues. Trimming cost V 2 bases and J 6 bases, with 6 bases left between them. The CDR3 loop reads CASSLFRDTQYL. DNA of the CDR3: TGTGCCAGCAGCTTATTCAGGGATACGCAGTATTTG.

This clonotype has a count of ten or more. The rearrangement links TRBV6-1 to TRBJ2-2; maybe TRBD1 (6 bases). Germline loops: CDR1 MNHNS, CDR2 SASEGT. The CDR3 loop spans 13 amino acids. Trimming pared 6 bases from V and 4 bases from J, leaving 9 bases between. The CDR3 DNA follows: TGTGCCAGCAGACCGACAGGCACCGGGGAGCTGTTTTTT. It is translated as CASRPTGTGELFF.

This clonotype was recorded at least ten times. The chain employs TRBV7-2 and TRBJ1-1; weak D call: TRBD1 (5 bases). Germline lookup yields CDR1 SGHTA and CDR2 FQGNSA. V lost 1 base and J lost 3, with 15 bases in between. This CDR3 comprises 16 residues. The CDR3 sequence is CASSLGRGRGHTEAFF. CDR3 DNA sequence: TGTGCCAGCAGCTTAGGCCGGGGCCGGGGCCACACTGAAGCTTTCTTT.

This clonotype was detected only a few times. The chain couples TRBV11-2 to TRBJ1-2; maybe TRBD1 (5 bases). Deletions cut 5 bases from V and 7 bases from J, with 11 bases between. Looked up from germline, CDR1 is SGHAT and CDR2 is FQNNGV. The CDR3 loop spans 12 amino acids. CDR3 nucleotides: TGTGCCAGCAGCCCCCAGGGACGTGGCTACACCTTC. Its translation: CASSPQGRGYTF.

The CDR3 DNA sequence: TGTGCCATCGGCCTGAGGAGGGGCTATGGCTACACCTTC. Translated, it gives CAIGLRRGYGYTF. V usage is TRBV10-3 and J usage is TRBJ1-2; tentatively, D is TRBD1 (5 bases). Trimming left V 8 bases short and J 4 bases short, with 14 bases between. The CDR3 runs to 13 residues. The germline V gene encodes CDR1 ENHRY and CDR2 SYGVKD.

V and J are TRBV5-4 and TRBJ1-2; possible D gene TRBD1, 5 bases. The CDR3 runs to 15 residues. Trimming shortened V by 4 bases and J by 0 bases, and 13 bases separated the two germline ends. From germline, CDR1 is SGHNT and CDR2 YYREEE (reference sequence). DNA of the CDR3: TGTGCCAGCAGCGTTGGGACGGACACTAACTATGGCTACACCTTC. It yields the protein CASSVGTDTNYGYTF.